This TCR beta chain was observed in a study of shared clonotypes between healthy human individuals. Study summary: CD4 naive and memory got three plates each, CD8 naive two, CD8 memory one.

Each cell subset's genomic DNA was divided evenly among several immunoSEQ plates. The method was immunoSEQ multiplex PCR; TCRdb's version includes in-frame clones alone and lacks a portion of them. The repertoire holds about a million clones, with 75% as singletons. This CDR3 comprises 14 residues. Germline V gene sequence: CDR1 LNHDA, CDR2 SQIVND (reference sequence). V was trimmed by 2 bases and J by 3 bases, leaving 10 bases between them. The chain couples TRBV19 to TRBJ2-5; perhaps TRBD1 as D (5 bases). Sequencing was done on a sample of memory CD4+ T cells sorted from blood. The subset was: CD45RA-negative fraction. The sequence came from a young man in good health. This CDR3 reads CASSITGREETQYF. The CDR3 DNA sequence: TGTGCCAGTAGTATAACTGGCAGGGAAGAGACCCAGTACTTC.